These 13 T cell receptor beta chains were sequenced from one sample in a study of blood T cell repertoires in COVID-19 (dated by TCRdb to between 2020 and 2021). Receptor amplification or capture employed the immunoSEQ multiplex PCR assay. Imported from immuneACCESS, the table was reduced by TCRdb to in-frame sequences with V and J called. These copies leave out some clones; in studies compared against another copy, an unresolved V gene accounts for under half, and the cause of the remainder is not known. The sample table lists about 140,000 clones, nearly 90% of them with a count of one. The ten top clones hold approximately 1.8% of the sample. The source material was peripheral blood. Every receptor here comes from a man between 65 and 80 years old with acute or convalescent COVID-19.

The chain couples TRBV7-6 to TRBJ2-7, with 11 bases lining up with TRBD1. J gave up 4 bases and V 0 bases, and 5 bases lay outside the gene matches. This CDR3 region has 16 residues. Germline CDR1 and CDR2: SGHVS and FNYEAQ. The CDR3 reads CASSLAGTGGSYEQYF. For the CDR3, the DNA is TGTGCCAGCAGCTTAGCGGGGACAGGGGGATCATACGAGCAGTACTTC.

This clone has just a few counts. The chain is built from TRBV5-1 and TRBJ1-1, with TRBD1 matching over 7 bases. Germline V gene sequence: CDR1 SGHRS, CDR2 YFSETQ. With V trimmed by 3 bases and J by 2 bases, 7 bases remained unmatched. The CDR3 has 15 amino acids. This chain's CDR3 is CASSSRGTANTEAFF. CDR3 nucleotides: TGCGCCAGCAGCTCTAGGGGGACAGCTAACACTGAAGCTTTCTTT.

V is TRBV30 and J is TRBJ2-2, with D possibly TRBD2 on 5 matching bases. Germline CDR1 reads GTSNPN; CDR2 reads SVGIG (reference sequence). This CDR3 comprises 12 residues. Trimming took off 5 bases at V and 2 bases at J, with 6 bases between the two ends. CDR3 DNA sequence: TGTGCCTGGGGACTTAACACCGGGGAGCTGTTTTTT. Translating it yields CAWGLNTGELFF.

This clone was counted a single time. V is TRBV5-1 and J is TRBJ2-3; TRBD1 aligns across 10 bases. CDR3 length: 17 residues. The trim removed 2 bases at V and 1 base at J, leaving 7 bases unmatched. In germline, CDR1 is SGHRS, CDR2 YFSETQ. The CDR3: CASSFDRGLRGTDTQYF. The CDR3, as DNA: TGCGCCAGCAGCTTCGACAGGGGGCTGAGAGGCACAGATACGCAGTATTTT.

V and J are TRBV27 and TRBJ2-3; 11 bases are a match to TRBD2. The V segment lost 6 bases and the J segment 8 bases; nucleotides outside the gene matches: 10. Germline lookup yields CDR1 MNHEY and CDR2 SMNVEV (reference sequence). This CDR3 comprises 15 residues. CDR3 nucleotide sequence: TGTGCCAGCAGCAATCTAGCGGGAGGCAGCAGTACGCAGTATTTT. Translated: CASSNLAGGSSTQYF.

The rearrangement uses TRBV7-8 and TRBJ2-7; TRBD1 matches at 8 bases. Trimming took 1 base from V and 4 from J; bases not matched to a gene: 9. The germline CDR1 and CDR2 sequences are SGHVS and FQNEAQ. CDR3 length equals 16 residues. The CDR3 region is CASSLVTAGGGYEQYF. CDR3 sequence (DNA): TGTGCCAGCAGCTTAGTTACGGCAGGGGGCGGGTACGAGCAGTACTTC.

The sample holds a few counts of this clone. This sequence joins TRBV27 and TRBJ1-3; no definite D call. V dropped 5 bases and J dropped 0 bases, with 17 bases sitting between them. The CDR3 loop spans 17 amino acids. Germline CDR1 MNHEY, CDR2 SMNVEV (reference sequence). This CDR3 is CASSRTSLGVSGNTIYF. The CDR3 DNA follows: TGTGCCAGCAGTCGTACGAGCCTCGGTGTCTCTGGAAACACCATATATTTT.

The chain links TRBV7-2 to TRBJ2-7; 9 positions match TRBD1. CDR1 and CDR2 (germline): SGHTA, FQGNSA. V shed 1 base, J shed 12 bases, and the junction held 7 bases outside the gene matches. The CDR3 spans 13 residues. CDR3 sequence: CASSLDRGRRVYF. CDR3 coding DNA: TGTGCCAGCAGCTTAGACAGGGGGCGCAGAGTGTACTTC.

The chain combines TRBV7-8 with TRBJ2-1; 9 bases are shared with TRBD2. V lost 3 bases, J lost 6 bases, and 3 bases stayed unmatched. The CDR3 sequence is 14 residues long. Germline values: CDR1 SGHVS, CDR2 FQNEAQ. This chain's CDR3 is CASSLSGGSNEQFF. Here the CDR3 DNA reads TGTGCCAGCAGCTTGAGCGGGGGGTCCAATGAGCAGTTCTTC.

This clone has just a few counts. The chain links TRBV28 to TRBJ1-6, with TRBD1 identical over 8 bases. The CDR3 has 14 amino acids. V lost 8 bases and J lost 6; bases outside the gene matches: 6. Germline lookup yields CDR1 MDHEN and CDR2 SYDVKM. This CDR3 is CASRPGQANSPLHF. CDR3 DNA sequence: TGTGCCAGCCGCCCGGGACAGGCTAATTCACCCCTCCACTTT. Together with reference TRBV28 and TRBJ1-6, the CDR3 gives the full variable domain: DVKVTQSSRYLVKRTGEKVFLECVQDMDHENMFWYRQDPGLGLRLIYFSYDVKMKEKGDIPEGYSVSREKKERFSLILESASTNQTSMYLCASRPGQANSPLHFGNGTRLTVT.

The chain recombines TRBV27 with TRBJ2-7; D may be TRBD2 (6 bases). CDR1 and CDR2 (germline): MNHEY, SMNVEV (reference sequence). V shed 6 bases and J shed 4 bases, with 19 bases lying between them. The CDR3 contains 15 residues. DNA for the CDR3: TGTGCCAGCAGAAGTGCCCCCGGTGGGAGGTACGAGCAGTACTTC. Amino acid sequence: CASRSAPGGRYEQYF.

The rearrangement joins TRBV7-9 to TRBJ2-5; the match to TRBD2 covers 8 bases. This CDR3 is 14 amino acids long. The V gene's germline CDR1 is SEHNR and CDR2 FQNEAQ (reference sequence). V lost 5 bases, J lost 5 bases, and 7 bases stayed unmatched. The CDR3 nucleotides read TGTGCCAGCAGCGTACGGGGGGGCGGTGAGACCCAGTACTTC. Its protein product is CASSVRGGGETQYF.

V gene TRBV6-5 combines with J gene TRBJ2-1; a possible D gene is TRBD1 (6 bases). The V gene's germline CDR1 is MNHEY and CDR2 SVGAGI. V lost 4 bases and J lost 3, with 16 bases in between. The CDR3 runs 16 residues. CDR3 region: CASSSASGAYYNEQFF. The CDR3, as DNA: TGTGCCAGCAGTTCCGCCTCAGGGGCGTACTACAATGAGCAGTTCTTC.